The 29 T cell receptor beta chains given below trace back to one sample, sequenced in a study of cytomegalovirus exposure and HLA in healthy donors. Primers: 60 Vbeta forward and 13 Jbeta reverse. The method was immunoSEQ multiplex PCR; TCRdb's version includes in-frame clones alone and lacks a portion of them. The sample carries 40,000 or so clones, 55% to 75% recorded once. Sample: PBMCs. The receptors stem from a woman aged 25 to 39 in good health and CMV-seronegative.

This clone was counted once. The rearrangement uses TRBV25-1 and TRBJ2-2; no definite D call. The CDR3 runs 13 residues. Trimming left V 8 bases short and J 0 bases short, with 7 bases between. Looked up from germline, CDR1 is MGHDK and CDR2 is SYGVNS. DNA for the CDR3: TGTGCCAGCGGCAAAGCGAACACCGGGGAGCTGTTTTTT. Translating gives CASGKANTGELFF.

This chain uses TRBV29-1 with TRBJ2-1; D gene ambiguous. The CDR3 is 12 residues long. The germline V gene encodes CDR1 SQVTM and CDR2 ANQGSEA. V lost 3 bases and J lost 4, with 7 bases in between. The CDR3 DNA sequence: TGCAGCGTTGATCCCTTATACAATGAGCAGTTCTTC. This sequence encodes CSVDPLYNEQFF.

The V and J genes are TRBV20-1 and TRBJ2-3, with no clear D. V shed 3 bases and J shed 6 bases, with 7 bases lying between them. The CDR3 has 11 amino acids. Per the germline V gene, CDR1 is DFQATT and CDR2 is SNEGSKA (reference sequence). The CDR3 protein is CSASTEDTQYF. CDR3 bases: TGCAGTGCTAGTACCGAGGATACGCAGTATTTT.

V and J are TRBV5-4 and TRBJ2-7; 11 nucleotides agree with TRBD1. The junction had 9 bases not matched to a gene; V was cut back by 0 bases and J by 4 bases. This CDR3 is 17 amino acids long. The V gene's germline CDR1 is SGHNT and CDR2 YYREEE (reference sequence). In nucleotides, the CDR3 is TGTGCCAGCAGCTTGGCGGGGACAGGGGGTCTTCTTTACGAGCAGTACTTC. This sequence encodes CASSLAGTGGLLYEQYF.

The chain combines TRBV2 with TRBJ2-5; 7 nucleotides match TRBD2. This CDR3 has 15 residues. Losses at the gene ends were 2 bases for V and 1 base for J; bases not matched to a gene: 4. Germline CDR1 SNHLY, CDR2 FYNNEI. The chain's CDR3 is CASSEFGRGQETQYF. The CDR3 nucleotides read TGTGCCAGCAGTGAATTTGGGAGGGGCCAAGAGACCCAGTACTTC.

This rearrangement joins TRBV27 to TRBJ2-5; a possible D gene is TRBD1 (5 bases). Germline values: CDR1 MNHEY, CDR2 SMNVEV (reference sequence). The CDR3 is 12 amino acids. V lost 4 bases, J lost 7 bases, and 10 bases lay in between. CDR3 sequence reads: CASSYSQGTQYF. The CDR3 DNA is TGTGCCAGCAGTTACTCCCAGGGGACCCAGTACTTC.

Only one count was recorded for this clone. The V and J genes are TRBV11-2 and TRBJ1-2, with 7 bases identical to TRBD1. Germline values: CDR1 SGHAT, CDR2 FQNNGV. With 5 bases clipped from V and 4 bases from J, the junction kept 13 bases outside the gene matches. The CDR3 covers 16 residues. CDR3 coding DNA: TGTGCCAGCAGCCCACGTCAGAGGGACAGCATCTATGGCTACACCTTC. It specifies CASSPRQRDSIYGYTF. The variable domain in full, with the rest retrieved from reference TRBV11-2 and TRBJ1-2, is EAGVAQSPRYKIIEKRQSVAFWCNPISGHATLYWYQQILGQGPKLLIQFQNNGVVDDSQLPKDRFSAERLKGVDSTLKIQPAKLEDSAVYLCASSPRQRDSIYGYTFGSGTRLTVV.

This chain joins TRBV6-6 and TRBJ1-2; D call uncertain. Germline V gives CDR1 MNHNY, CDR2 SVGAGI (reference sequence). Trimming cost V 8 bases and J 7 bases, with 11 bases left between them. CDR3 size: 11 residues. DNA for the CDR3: TGTGCCAGCTTCCGGGAGGGTGGCTACACCTTC. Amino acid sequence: CASFREGGYTF.

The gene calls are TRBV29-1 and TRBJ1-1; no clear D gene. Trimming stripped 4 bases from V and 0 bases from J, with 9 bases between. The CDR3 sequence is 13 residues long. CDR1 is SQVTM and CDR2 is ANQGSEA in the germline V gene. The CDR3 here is CSVVPRMNTEAFF. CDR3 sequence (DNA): TGCAGCGTTGTGCCCAGGATGAACACTGAAGCTTTCTTT.

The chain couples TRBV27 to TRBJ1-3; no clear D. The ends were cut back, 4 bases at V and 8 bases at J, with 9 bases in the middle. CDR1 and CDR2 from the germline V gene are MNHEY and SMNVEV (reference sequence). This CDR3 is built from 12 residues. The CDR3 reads CASSCGEDTIYF. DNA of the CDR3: TGTGCCAGCAGTTGCGGTGAGGACACCATATATTTT.

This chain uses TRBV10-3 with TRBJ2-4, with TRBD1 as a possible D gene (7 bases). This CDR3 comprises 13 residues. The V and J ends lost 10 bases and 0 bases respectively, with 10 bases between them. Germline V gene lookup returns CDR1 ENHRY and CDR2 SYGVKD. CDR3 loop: CASGTEAKNIQYF. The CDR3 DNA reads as TGTGCCAGCGGGACAGAAGCCAAAAACATTCAGTACTTC.

CDR3 sequence reads: CASSSVSATDYEQYF. CDR3 in DNA: TGTGCCAGCAGCTCTGTTAGCGCGACCGACTACGAGCAGTACTTC. V gene TRBV6-5 combines with J gene TRBJ2-7; TRBD2 might be the D (5 bases). V gave up 6 bases and J gave up 3 bases, with 18 bases separating them. The germline V gene has CDR1 MNHEY and CDR2 SVGAGI. The CDR3 runs to 15 residues.

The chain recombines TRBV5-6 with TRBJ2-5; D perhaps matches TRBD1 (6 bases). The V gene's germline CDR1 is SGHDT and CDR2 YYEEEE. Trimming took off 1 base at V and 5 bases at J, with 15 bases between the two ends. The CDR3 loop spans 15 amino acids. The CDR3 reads CASSLMGYRVETQYF. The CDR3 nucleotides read TGTGCCAGCAGCTTGATGGGGTACAGGGTGGAGACCCAGTACTTC.

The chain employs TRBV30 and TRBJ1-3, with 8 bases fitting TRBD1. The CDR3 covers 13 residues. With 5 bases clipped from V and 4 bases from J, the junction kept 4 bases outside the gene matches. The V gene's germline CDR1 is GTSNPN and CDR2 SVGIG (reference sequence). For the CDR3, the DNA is TGTGCCTGGGGGACAGGTGTCGGAAACACCATATATTTT. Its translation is CAWGTGVGNTIYF.

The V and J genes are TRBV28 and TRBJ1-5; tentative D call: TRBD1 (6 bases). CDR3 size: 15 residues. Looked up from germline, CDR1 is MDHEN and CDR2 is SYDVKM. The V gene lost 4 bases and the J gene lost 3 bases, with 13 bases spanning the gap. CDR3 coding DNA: TGTGCCAGCAGTTCAGCCCAGGGGCCCAATCAGCCCCAGCATTTT. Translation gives CASSSAQGPNQPQHF.

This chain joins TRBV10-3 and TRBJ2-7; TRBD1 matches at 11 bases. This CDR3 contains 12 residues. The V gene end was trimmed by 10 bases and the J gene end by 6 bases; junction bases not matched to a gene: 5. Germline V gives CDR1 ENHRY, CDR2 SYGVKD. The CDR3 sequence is CATGQGAREQYF. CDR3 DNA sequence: TGTGCCACCGGACAGGGGGCTCGCGAGCAGTACTTC.

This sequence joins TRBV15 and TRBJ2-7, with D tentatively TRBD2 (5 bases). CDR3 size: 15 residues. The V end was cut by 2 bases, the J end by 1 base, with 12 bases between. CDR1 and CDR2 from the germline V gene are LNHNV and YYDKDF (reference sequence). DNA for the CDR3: TGTGCCACCAGCAGAAAATTCAGCGGATCCTACGAGCAGTACTTC. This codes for CATSRKFSGSYEQYF. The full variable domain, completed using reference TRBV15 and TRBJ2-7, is DAMVIQNPRYQVTQFGKPVTLSCSQTLNHNVMYWYQQKSSQAPKLLFHYYDKDFNNEADTPDNFQSRRPNTSFCFLDIRSPGLGDTAMYLCATSRKFSGSYEQYFGPGTRLTVT.

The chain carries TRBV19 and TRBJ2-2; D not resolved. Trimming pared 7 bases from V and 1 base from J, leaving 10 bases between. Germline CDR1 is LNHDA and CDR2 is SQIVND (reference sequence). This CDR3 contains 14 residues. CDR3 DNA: TGTGCCAGTACCCGCGGTGAGAACACCGGGGAGCTGTTTTTT. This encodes CASTRGENTGELFF.

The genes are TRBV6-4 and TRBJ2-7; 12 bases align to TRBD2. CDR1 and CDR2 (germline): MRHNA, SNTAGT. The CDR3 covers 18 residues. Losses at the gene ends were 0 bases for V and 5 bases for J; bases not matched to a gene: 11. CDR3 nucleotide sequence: TGTGCCAGCAGTGACTCTGGGGGACTAGCGGGCAAGGGCGACGAGCAGTACTTC. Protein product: CASSDSGGLAGKGDEQYF.

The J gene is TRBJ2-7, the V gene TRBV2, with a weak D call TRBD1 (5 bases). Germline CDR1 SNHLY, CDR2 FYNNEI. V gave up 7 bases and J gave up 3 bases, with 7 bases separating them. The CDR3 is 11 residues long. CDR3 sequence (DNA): TGTGCCAGCATCAGGGACTACGAGCAGTACTTC. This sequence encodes CASIRDYEQYF.

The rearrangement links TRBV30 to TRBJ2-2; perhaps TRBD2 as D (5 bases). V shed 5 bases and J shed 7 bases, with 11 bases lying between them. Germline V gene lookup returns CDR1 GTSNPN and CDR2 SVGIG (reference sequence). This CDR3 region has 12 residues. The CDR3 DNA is TGTGCCTGGGCGGGTCCCGGCGGGGAGCTGTTTTTT. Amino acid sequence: CAWAGPGGELFF.

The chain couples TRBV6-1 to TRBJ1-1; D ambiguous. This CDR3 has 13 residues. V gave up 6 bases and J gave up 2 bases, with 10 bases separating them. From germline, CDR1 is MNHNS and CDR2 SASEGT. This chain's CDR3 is CASRWRANTEAFF. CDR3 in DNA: TGTGCCAGCAGGTGGAGGGCCAACACTGAAGCTTTCTTT.

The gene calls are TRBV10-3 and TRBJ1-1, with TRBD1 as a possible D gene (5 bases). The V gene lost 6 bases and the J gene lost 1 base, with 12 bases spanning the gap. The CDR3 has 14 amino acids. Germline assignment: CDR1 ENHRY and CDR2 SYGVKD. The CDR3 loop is CAIRAGEQNTEAFF. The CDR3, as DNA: TGTGCCATCAGGGCGGGGGAACAGAACACTGAAGCTTTCTTT.

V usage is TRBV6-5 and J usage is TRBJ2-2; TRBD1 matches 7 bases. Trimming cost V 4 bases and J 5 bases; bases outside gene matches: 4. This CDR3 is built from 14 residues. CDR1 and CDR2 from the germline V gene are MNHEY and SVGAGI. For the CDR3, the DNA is TGTGCCAGCAGTTTTGACAGGGATACCGGGGAGCTGTTTTTT. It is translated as CASSFDRDTGELFF.

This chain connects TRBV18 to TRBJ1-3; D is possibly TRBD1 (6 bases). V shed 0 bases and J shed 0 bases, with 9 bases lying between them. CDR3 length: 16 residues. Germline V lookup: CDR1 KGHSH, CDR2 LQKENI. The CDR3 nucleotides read TGTGCCAGCTCACCACCGTCAGGGGACTCTGGAAACACCATATATTTT. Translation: CASSPPSGDSGNTIYF.

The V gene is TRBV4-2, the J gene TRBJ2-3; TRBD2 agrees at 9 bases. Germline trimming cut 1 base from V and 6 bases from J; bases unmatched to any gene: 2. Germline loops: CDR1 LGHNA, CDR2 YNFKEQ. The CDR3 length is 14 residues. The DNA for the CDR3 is TGTGCCAGCAGCCAAGGGACTAGCGCCGATACGCAGTATTTT. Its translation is CASSQGTSADTQYF.

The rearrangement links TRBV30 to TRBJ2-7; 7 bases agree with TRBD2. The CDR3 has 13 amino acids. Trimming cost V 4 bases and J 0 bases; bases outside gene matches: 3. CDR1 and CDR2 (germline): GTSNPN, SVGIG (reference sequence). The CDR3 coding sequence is TGTGCCTGGAACCGGGACTACTCCTACGAGCAGTACTTC. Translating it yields CAWNRDYSYEQYF.

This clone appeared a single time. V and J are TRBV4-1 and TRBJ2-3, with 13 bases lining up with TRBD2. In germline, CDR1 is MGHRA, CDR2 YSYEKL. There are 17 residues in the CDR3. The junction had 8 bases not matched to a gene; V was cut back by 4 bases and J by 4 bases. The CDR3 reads CASSPGLAGDSADTQYF. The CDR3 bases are TGCGCCAGCAGCCCCGGACTAGCGGGAGACAGCGCAGATACGCAGTATTTT.

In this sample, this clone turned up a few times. The CDR3 is CASSEEDRELYGYTF. The CDR3 DNA reads as TGTGCCAGCAGTGAGGAAGACAGGGAATTATATGGCTACACCTTC. The chain combines TRBV6-1 with TRBJ1-2, with TRBD1 matching 7 bases. There are 15 residues in the CDR3. CDR1 is MNHNS, CDR2 SASEGT, per germline. The ends lost 3 bases at V and 5 bases at J; junction bases unmatched: 9.